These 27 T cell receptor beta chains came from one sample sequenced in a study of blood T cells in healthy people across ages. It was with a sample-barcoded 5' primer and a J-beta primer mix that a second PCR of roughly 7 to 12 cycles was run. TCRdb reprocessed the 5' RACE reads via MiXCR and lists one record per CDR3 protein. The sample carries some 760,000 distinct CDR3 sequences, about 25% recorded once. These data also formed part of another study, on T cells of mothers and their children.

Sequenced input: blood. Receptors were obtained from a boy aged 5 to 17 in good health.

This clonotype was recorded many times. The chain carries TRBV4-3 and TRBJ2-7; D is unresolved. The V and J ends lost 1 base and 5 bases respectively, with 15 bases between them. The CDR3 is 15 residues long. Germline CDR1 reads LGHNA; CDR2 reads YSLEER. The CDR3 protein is CASSQASQPGHEQYF. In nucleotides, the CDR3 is TGCGCCAGCAGCCAAGCTTCACAGCCCGGACACGAGCAGTACTTC.

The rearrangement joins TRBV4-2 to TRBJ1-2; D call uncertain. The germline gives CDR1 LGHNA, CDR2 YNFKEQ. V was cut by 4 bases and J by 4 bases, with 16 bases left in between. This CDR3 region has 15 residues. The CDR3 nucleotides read TGTGCCAGCAGCCCCTCCGAGGCAGCAAGCTATGGCTACACCTTC. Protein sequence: CASSPSEAASYGYTF.

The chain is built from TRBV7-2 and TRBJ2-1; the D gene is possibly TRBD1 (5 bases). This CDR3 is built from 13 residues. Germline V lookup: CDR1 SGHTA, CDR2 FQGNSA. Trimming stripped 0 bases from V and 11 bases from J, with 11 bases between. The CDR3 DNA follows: TGTGCCAGCAGCTTAGCGCCAGGGTTAAAGCAGTTCTTC. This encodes CASSLAPGLKQFF.

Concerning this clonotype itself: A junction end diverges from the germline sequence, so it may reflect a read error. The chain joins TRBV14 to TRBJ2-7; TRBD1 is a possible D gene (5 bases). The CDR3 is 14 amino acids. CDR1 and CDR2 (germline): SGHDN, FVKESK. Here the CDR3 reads CANSRATVSYEQYF. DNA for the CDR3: TGTGCCAACAGCCGCGCGACAGTCTCCTACGAGCAGTACTTC.

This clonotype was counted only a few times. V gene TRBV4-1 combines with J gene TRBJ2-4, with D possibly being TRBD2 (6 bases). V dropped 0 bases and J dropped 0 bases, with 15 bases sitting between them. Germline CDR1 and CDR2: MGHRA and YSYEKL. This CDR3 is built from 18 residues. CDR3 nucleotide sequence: TGCGCCAGCAGCCAAGATCTGGGTTGGGGACTAGCCAAAAACATTCAGTACTTC. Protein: CASSQDLGWGLAKNIQYF.

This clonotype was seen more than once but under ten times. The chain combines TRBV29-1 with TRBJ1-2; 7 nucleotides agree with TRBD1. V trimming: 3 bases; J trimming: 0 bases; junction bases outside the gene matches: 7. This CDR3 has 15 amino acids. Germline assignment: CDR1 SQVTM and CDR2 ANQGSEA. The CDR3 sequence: CSVDPGTDPNYGYTF. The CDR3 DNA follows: TGCAGCGTTGATCCGGGGACAGATCCTAACTATGGCTACACCTTC.

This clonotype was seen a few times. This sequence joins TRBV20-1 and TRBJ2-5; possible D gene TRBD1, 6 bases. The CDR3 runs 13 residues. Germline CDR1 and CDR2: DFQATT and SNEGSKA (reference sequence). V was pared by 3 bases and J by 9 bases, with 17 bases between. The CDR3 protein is CSAREDSPRAQYF. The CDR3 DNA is TGCAGTGCTAGGGAGGACAGCCCACGGGCCCAGTACTTC.

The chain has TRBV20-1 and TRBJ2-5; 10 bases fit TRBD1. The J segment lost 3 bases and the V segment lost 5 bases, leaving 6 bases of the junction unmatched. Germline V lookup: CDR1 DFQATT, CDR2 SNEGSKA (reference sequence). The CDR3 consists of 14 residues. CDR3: CSAQGQGMKETQYF. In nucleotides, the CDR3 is TGCAGTGCTCAGGGACAGGGGATGAAAGAGACCCAGTACTTC.

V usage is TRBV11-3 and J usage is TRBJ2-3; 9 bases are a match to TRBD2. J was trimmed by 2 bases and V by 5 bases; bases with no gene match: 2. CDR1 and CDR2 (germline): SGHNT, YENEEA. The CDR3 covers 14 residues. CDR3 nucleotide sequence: TGTGCCAGCAGCCGACTAGCGGCCACAGATACGCAGTATTTT. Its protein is CASSRLAATDTQYF.

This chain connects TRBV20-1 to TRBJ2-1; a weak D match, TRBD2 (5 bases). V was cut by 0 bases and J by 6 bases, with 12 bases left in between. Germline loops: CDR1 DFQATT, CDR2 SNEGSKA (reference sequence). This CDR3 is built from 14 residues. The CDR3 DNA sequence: TGCAGTGCTAGAGATGGGGAGCGGTCCAATGAGCAGTTCTTC. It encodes CSARDGERSNEQFF.

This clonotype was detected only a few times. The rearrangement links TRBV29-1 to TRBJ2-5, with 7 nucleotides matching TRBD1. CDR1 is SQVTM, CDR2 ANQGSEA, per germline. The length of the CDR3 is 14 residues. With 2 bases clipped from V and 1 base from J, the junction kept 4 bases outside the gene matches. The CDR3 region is CSVEQGESQETQYF. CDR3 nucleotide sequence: TGCAGCGTTGAACAGGGGGAAAGCCAAGAGACCCAGTACTTC.

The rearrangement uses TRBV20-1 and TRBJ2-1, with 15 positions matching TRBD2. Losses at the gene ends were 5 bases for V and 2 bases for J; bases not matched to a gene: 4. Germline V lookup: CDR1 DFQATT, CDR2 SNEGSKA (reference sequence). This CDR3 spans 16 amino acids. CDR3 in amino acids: CSARTSGGVTYNEQFF. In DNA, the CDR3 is TGCAGTGCTCGGACTAGCGGGGGGGTGACCTACAATGAGCAGTTCTTC.

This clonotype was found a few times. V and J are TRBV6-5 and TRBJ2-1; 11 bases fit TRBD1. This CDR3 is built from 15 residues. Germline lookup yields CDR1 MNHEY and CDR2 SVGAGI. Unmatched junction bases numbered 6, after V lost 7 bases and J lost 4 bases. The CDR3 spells CASNQGQGEYNEQFF. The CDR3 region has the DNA TGTGCCAGCAACCAGGGACAGGGGGAATACAATGAGCAGTTCTTC.

This CDR3 is CASSLGALSKGGSGANVLTF. The CDR3 nucleotides read TGTGCCAGCAGCTTAGGGGCTCTCTCTAAGGGGGGGTCTGGGGCCAACGTCCTGACTTTC. This rearrangement joins TRBV28 to TRBJ2-6; D might be TRBD2 (7 bases). Germline V gives CDR1 MDHEN, CDR2 SYDVKM. Trimming shortened V by 6 bases and J by 1 base, and 25 bases separated the two germline ends. The length of the CDR3 is 20 residues.

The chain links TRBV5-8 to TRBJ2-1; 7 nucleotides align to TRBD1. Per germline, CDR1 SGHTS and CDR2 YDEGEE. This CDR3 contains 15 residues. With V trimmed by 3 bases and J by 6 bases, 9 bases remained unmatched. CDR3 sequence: CASSSPRTGFNEQFF. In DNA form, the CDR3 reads TGTGCCAGCAGCTCACCCAGGACAGGTTTCAATGAGCAGTTCTTC. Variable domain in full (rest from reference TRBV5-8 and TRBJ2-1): EAGVTQSPTHLIKTRGQQATLRCSPISGHTSVYWYQQALGLGLQFLLWYDEGEERNRGNFPPRFSGRQFPNYSSELNVNALELEDSALYLCASSSPRTGFNEQFFGPGTRLTVL.

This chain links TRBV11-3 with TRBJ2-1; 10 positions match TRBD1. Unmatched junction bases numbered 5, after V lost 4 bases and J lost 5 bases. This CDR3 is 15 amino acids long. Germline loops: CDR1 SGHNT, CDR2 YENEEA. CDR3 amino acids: CASSWGQGRDNEQFF. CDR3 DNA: TGTGCCAGCAGCTGGGGACAGGGGCGCGACAATGAGCAGTTCTTC.

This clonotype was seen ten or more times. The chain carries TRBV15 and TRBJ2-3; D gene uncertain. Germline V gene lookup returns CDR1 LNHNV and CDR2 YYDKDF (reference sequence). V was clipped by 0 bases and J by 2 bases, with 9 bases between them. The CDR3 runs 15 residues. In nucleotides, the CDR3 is TGTGCCACCAGCAGAGACAAAGAACACACAGATACGCAGTATTTT. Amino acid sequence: CATSRDKEHTDTQYF.

The CDR3 spells CASSALGSSNYGYTF. The CDR3 DNA reads as TGTGCCAGCAGCGCTCTAGGCAGCTCTAACTATGGCTACACCTTC. J is TRBJ1-2 and V is TRBV9; D ambiguous. Germline CDR1 reads SGDLS; CDR2 reads YYNGEE. This CDR3 is 15 amino acids long. V lost 3 bases and J lost 0, with 12 bases in between. The full variable domain, in which reference TRBV9 and TRBJ1-2 provide the parts outside the CDR3, is DSGVTQTPKHLITATGQRVTLRCSPRSGDLSVYWYQQSLDQGLQFLIQYYNGEERAKGNILERFSAQQFPDLHSELNLSSLELGDSALYFCASSALGSSNYGYTFGSGTRLTVV.

CDR3 sequence (DNA): TGCAGTGCTAGACTTACGGGACTAGCGGGGGAATCATATGAGCAGTTCTTC. Protein: CSARLTGLAGESYEQFF. The gene calls are TRBV20-1 and TRBJ2-1, with 14 bases aligning to TRBD2. The J segment lost 8 bases and the V segment lost 2 bases, leaving 11 bases of the junction unmatched. The CDR3 is 17 residues long. The germline gives CDR1 DFQATT, CDR2 SNEGSKA (reference sequence).

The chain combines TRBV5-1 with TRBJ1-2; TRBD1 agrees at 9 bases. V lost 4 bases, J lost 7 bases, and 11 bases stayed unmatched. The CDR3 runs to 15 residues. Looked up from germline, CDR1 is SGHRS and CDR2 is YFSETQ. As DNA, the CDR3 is TGCGCCAGCAGCCCGGGACAGGGTCCTTCCAGTGGCTACACCTTC. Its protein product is CASSPGQGPSSGYTF.

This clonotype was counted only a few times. The CDR3 is CASSLVETDYGNTEAFF. The CDR3 DNA reads TGTGCCAGCAGCTTAGTGGAGACAGACTACGGAAACACTGAAGCTTTCTTT. The chain links TRBV13 to TRBJ1-1; D perhaps matches TRBD1 (5 bases). V was trimmed by 1 base and J by 2 bases, leaving 17 bases between them. The CDR3 has 17 residues. From germline, CDR1 is PRHDT and CDR2 FYEKMQ (reference sequence).

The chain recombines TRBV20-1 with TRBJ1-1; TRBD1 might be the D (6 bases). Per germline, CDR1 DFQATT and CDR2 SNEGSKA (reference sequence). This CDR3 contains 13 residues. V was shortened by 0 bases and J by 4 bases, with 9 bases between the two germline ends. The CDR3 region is CSAREGAGTEAFF. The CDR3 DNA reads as TGCAGTGCTAGAGAGGGGGCTGGCACTGAAGCTTTCTTT.

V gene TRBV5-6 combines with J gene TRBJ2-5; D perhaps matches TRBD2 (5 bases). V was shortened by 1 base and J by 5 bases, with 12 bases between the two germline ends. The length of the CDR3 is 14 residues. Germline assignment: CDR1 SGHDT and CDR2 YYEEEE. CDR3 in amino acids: CASSLYPGFETQYF. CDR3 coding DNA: TGTGCCAGCAGCTTGTATCCGGGGTTCGAGACCCAGTACTTC.

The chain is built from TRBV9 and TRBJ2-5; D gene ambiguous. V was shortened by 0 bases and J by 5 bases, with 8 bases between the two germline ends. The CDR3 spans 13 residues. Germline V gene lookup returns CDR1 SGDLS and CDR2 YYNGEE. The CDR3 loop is CASSVAQEETQYF. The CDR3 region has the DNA TGTGCCAGCAGCGTAGCCCAGGAGGAGACCCAGTACTTC.

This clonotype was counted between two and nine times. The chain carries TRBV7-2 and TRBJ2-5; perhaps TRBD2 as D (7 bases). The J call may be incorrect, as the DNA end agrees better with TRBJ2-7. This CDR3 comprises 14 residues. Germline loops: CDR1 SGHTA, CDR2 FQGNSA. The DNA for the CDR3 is TGTGCCAGCAGCGGCGGGGGCGGCGGGCCCGAGCAGTACTTC. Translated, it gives CASSGGGGGPEQYF.

As DNA, the CDR3 is TGTGCCAGCACCACTAGCGGGGGCCGATCCTACGAGCAGTACTTC. This encodes CASTTSGGRSYEQYF. The chain combines TRBV28 with TRBJ2-7, with 11 nucleotides matching TRBD2. The germline gives CDR1 MDHEN, CDR2 SYDVKM. The CDR3 spans 15 residues. V lost 7 bases, J lost 1 base, and 6 bases stayed unmatched.

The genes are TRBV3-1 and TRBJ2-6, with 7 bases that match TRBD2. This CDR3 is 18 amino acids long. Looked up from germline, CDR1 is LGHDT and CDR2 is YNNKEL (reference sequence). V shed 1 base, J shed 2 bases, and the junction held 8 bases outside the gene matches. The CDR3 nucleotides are TGTGCCAGCAGCCAAGTCGGGGGAGGGGCTCCTGGGGCCAACGTCCTGACTTTC. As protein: CASSQVGGGAPGANVLTF. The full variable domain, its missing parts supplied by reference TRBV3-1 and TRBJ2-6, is DTAVSQTPKYLVTQMGNDKSIKCEQNLGHDTMYWYKQDSKKFLKIMFSYNNKELIINETVPNRFSPKSPDKAHLNLHINSLELGDSAVYFCASSQVGGGAPGANVLTFGAGSRLTVL.